This TCR beta chain emerged from a study of T cell repertoires in cytomegalovirus infection. Overall study context: Indications of both CMV infection and matching HLA type were provided by public TCR beta signatures.

MiXCR was run by TCRdb on the reads, yielding one entry per CDR3 protein. The top ten hold around 77% of the sample, which has nearly 70,000 distinct CDR3 sequences, approximately 22% seen once. This clonotype was seen more than once but under ten times. The antigen is unknown. CDR1 SGHTA and CDR2 FQGNSA come from the germline V gene. The CDR3 extends over 16 amino acids. V was trimmed by 2 bases and J by 0 bases, leaving 10 bases between them. The specimen sequenced was PBMCs, sequenced either directly or after in vitro stimulation (not recorded which). The sequence derives from a human donor in good health (CMV status not recorded). Some clones in this sample may be carry-over from other donors' samples. The chain combines TRBV7-2 with TRBJ2-2; TRBD2 is a possible D gene (5 bases). CDR3 bases: TGTGCCAGCAGCTTAAGGACTCGTTCGAACACCGGGGAGCTGTTTTTT. This codes for CASSLRTRSNTGELFF.